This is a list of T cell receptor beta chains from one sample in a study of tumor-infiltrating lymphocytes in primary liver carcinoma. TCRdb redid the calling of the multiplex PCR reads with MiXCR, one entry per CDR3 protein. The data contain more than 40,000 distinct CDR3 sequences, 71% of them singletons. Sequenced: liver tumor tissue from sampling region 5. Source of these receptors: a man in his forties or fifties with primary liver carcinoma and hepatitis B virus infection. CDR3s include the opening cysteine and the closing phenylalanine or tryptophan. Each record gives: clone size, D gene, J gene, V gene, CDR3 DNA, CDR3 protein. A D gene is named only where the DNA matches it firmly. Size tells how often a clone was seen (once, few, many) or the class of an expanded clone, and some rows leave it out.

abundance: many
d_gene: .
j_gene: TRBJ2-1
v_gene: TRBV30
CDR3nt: TGTGCCTGGAGCGCCCTCGGGGGTGGAGGCTACAATGAGCAGTTCTTC
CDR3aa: CAWSALGGGGYNEQFF

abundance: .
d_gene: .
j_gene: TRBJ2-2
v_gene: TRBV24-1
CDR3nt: TGTGCCACCAGTCCTAAGGGTCTGGACACCGTGGAGCTGTTTTTT
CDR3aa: CATSPKGLDTVELFF

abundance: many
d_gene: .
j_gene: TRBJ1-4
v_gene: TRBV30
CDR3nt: TGTGCCTGGAGTCACCCAGAGGAAAAACTGTTTTTT
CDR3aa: CAWSHPEEKLFF

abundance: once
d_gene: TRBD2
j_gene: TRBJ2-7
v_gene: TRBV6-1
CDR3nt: TGTGCAAGCCCGGGGACTAGCGGCTACGAGCAGTACTTC
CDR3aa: CASPGTSGYEQYF

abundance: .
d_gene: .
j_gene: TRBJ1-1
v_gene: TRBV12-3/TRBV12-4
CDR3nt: TGTGCCATCAAGACTGGGTGGAACACTGAAGCTCTCTTT
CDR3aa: CAIKTGWNTEALF

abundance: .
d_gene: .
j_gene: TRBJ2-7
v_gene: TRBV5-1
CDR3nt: TGCGCCAGCAGCTTGGACCCTAGCAGGTCCTACGAGCAGTATTTC
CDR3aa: CASSLDPSRSYEQYF

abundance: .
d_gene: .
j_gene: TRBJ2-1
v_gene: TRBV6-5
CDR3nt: TGTACCAGCAGTTACCTAGCGTGCCACCGATTATACGATGAGCAGTTCTTC
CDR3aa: CTSSYLACHRLYDEQFF

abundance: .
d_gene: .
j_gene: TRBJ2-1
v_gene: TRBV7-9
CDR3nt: TGTCCCAGCAGCCCCGGAGTAGGGCCCAATGAGCAGTTCTTC
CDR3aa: CPSSPGVGPNEQFF

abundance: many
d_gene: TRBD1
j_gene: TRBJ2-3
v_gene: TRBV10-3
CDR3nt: TGTGCCATCACCCCGGGACAGGCTCGCACAGATACGCAGTATTTT
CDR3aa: CAITPGQARTDTQYF

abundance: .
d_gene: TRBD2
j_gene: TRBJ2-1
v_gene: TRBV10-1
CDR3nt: TGCGCCAGCAGTTGGAAGCGGGGTTCCTACAATGCGCAGTTCTTC
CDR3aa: CASSWKRGSYNAQFF

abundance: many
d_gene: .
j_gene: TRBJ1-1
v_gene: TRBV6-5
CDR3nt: TGTGCCAGCAGTAGAAGAGAGAACACTGAAGCTTTCTTT
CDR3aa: CASSRRENTEAFF

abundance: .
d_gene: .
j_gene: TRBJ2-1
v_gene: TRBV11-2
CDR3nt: TGTGCCAGCAGCTCGGACAGTCTTAACAATGAGCAGTTCTTC
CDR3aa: CASSSDSLNNEQFF

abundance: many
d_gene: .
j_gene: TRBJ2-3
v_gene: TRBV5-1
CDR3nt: TGCGCCAGCAGCTCCAGCACAGATACGCAGTATTTT
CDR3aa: CASSSSTDTQYF

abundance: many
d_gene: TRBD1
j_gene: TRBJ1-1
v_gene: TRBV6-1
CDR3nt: TGTGCCAGCAGTCTACAGGGGGCGAGAACTGAAGCTTTCTTT
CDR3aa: CASSLQGARTEAFF

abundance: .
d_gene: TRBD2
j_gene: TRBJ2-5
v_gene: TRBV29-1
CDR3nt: TGCAGCGTTGAAGTCCTAGCTAACGGGAGGGCCGGGGAGACCCAGTACTTC
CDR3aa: CSVEVLANGRAGETQYF

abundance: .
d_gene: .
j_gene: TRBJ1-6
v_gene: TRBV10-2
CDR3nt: TGCGCCAGCAGTGAGTCAGGTTTGGGATCACCCCTCCATTTT
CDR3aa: CASSESGLGSPLHF

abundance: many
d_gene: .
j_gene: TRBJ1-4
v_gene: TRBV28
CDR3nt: TGTGCCAGCAGTTTTGGGGGAACTAATGAAAAACTGTTTTTT
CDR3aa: CASSFGGTNEKLFF

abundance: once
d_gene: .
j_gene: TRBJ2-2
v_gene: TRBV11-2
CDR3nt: TGTGTCAGCAGCTTTACGTACGGAAAGAGCAGGGAGCTGTTTTTT
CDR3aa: CVSSFTYGKSRELFF

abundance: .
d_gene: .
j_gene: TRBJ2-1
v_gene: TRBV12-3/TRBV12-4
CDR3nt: TGTGCCAGCAGTTTACGACAGAGGGGGGGGGATGAGCAGTTCTTC
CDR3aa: CASSLRQRGGDEQFF

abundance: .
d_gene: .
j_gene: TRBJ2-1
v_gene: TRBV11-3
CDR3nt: TGTACCAGCAGCTTAGGCGTCTCGAACAATGAGCAGTTCTTC
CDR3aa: CTSSLGVSNNEQFF

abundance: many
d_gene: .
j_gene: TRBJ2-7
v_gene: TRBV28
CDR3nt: TGTGCCAGCAGTCAACTAGGCGAGCAGTACTTC
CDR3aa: CASSQLGEQYF

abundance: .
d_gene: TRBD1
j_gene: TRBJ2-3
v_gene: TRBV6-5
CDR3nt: TGTGCCAACAGTTTAACCGGGACAGACACCACAGATACGCAGTATTTT
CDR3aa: CANSLTGTDTTDTQYF

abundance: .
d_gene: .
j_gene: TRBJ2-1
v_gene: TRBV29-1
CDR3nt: TGCAGCCCCCGAGTGGGGCATGATCAGTTCTTC
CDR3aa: CSPRVGHDQFF

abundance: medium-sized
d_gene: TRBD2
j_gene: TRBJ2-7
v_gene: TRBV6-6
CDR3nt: TGTGCCAGCAGTTACTCGAGCCTAGCGGGAGCCTACGAGCAGTACTTC
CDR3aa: CASSYSSLAGAYEQYF

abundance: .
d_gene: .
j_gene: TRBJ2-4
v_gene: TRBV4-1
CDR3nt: TGCGCCAGCAGCCAAGAGTCCCTTCCCAAATACATTCAGCACTTC
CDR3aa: CASSQESLPKYIQHF

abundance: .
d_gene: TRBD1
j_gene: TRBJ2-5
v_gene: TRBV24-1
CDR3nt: TGTGCCACAAACCCCGGGACAGAGGAAGAGACCCAGTACTTC
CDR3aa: CATNPGTEEETQYF

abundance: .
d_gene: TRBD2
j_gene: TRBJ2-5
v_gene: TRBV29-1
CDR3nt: TGCGGCGTTCGAGGGAGCGGGAGTTCAGAGGCCCAGTACTTC
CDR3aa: CGVRGSGSSEAQYF

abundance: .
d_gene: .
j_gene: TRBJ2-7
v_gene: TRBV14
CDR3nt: TGTGCCAGCAGCCAAGACAGCTCCTACGCGCAATACTTC
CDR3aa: CASSQDSSYAQYF

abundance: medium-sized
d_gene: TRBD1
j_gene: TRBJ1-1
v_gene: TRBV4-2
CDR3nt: TGTGCCAGCAGCACTCACCGGGACAGGGGAATTTTCAACACTGAAGCTTTCTTT
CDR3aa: CASSTHRDRGIFNTEAFF

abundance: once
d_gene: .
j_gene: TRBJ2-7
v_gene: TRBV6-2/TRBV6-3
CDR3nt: TGTGCCAGCAGGCATACTAACGGGATCTACGAGCAATACTTC
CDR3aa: CASRHTNGIYEQYF

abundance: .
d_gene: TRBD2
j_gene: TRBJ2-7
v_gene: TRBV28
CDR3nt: TGTGCCAACAGACATCCTAGCGGGAGCCGCTCCTACGAGCAGTACTTC
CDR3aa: CANRHPSGSRSYEQYF

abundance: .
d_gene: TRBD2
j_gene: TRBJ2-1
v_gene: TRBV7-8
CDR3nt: TGTGCCAGCAGACCGATCGGCGGGGGGTGCAATGAGCAGTTCTTC
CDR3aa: CASRPIGGGCNEQFF

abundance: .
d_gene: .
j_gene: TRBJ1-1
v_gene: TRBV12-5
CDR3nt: TGTGTTAGTGGTCCTGGTGGACACGAAGCTTTCTTC
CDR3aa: CVSGPGGHEAFF

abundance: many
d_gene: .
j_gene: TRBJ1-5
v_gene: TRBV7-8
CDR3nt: TGTGCCAGCAAGATGGGACTGGATCAGCCCCAGCATTTT
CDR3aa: CASKMGLDQPQHF

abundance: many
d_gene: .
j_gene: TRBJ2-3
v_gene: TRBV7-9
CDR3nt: TGTGCCAGCAGCCGATCAATACTCCTTAGCACAGATACGCAGTATTTT
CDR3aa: CASSRSILLSTDTQYF

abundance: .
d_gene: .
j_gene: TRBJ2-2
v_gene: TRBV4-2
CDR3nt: TGTGCTAGCAGCCTAGACCTACAGGGATCCCGGGAGCTGTTTTTT
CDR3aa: CASSLDLQGSRELFF

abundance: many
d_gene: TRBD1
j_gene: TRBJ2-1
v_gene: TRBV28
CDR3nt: TGTGCCAGCAGTTTACCCCGAGGACAGGTATTGAACAATGAGCAGTTCTTC
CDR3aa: CASSLPRGQVLNNEQFF

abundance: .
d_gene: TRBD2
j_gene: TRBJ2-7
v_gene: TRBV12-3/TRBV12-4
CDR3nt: TGTGCCAGCAGTTTTCCCGGGGGGGAGAAGAAGCAGTACTTC
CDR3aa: CASSFPGGEKKQYF

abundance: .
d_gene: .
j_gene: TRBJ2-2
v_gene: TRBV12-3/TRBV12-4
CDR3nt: TGTGCCAGCAGTTTGTTGGCGAGAGTAGTCACCGGGGAGCTGTTTTTT
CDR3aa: CASSLLARVVTGELFF

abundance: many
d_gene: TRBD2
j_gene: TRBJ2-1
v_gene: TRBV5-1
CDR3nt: TGCGCCAGCAGCGGGGGGGGAGGGAGCGGGACCTACAATGAGCAGTTCTTC
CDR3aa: CASSGGGGSGTYNEQFF

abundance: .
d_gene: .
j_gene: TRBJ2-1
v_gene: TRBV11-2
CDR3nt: TGTGCCAGTAGCTCGCGCCCCAGCGTGAGGAACTATGAGCAGTTCTTC
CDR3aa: CASSSRPSVRNYEQFF

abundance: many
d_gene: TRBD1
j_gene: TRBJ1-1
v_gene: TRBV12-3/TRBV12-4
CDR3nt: TGTGCCAGCAGGAAGGACAGGAGAATGAACACTGAAGCTTTCTTT
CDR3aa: CASRKDRRMNTEAFF

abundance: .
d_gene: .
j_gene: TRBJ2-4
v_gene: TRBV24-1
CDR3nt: TGTGCCACCAGTGACCCTAGGGGGGACAAAAACATTCAGTACTTC
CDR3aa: CATSDPRGDKNIQYF

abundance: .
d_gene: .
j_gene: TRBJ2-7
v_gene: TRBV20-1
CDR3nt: TGCAGTGCTCCCCAGGGTATAAGGGAGCAGTACTTC
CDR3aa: CSAPQGIREQYF

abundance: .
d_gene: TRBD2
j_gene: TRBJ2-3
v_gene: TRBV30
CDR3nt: TGTGCCTGGAATCCGGGACTACTGGGAACTTTCACAGATACGCAGTATTTT
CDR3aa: CAWNPGLLGTFTDTQYF